These 5 T cell receptor beta chains were sequenced from one sample in a study of shared clonotypes between healthy human individuals. Positively selected for CCR7, the CD45RO-negative cells used as naive CD8 cells excluded terminally differentiated effector memory CD45RA+ cells. TCRdb's copy holds only in-frame clones and misses some; the assay was immunoSEQ multiplex PCR. The top ten hold more than 1.5% of the sample, which has about 1.9 million clones, 80% to 95% seen once. The sequenced sample consisted of naive CD8+ T cells from PBMCs. These receptors all stem from a man between 18 and 29 years old in good health. Some clones in this sample may be carry-over from other donors' samples.

The chain is built from TRBV27 and TRBJ2-2, with a possible D match to TRBD1 (6 bases). V lost 5 bases and J lost 1, with 8 bases in between. There are 14 residues in the CDR3. Germline V lookup: CDR1 MNHEY, CDR2 SMNVEV (reference sequence). CDR3 in amino acids: CASSIQGNTGELFF. CDR3 in DNA: TGTGCCAGCAGTATACAGGGGAACACCGGGGAGCTGTTTTTT.

The genes are TRBV9 and TRBJ1-3; D possibly corresponds to TRBD1 (5 bases). Germline V gene sequence: CDR1 SGDLS, CDR2 YYNGEE. The V and J ends lost 0 bases and 7 bases respectively, with 11 bases between them. The CDR3 is 14 amino acids. DNA of the CDR3: TGTGCCAGCAGCGTAGACCGGACAACTAACACCATATATTTT. Its protein is CASSVDRTTNTIYF. The full variable domain, rest sourced from reference TRBV9 and TRBJ1-3, is DSGVTQTPKHLITATGQRVTLRCSPRSGDLSVYWYQQSLDQGLQFLIQYYNGEERAKGNILERFSAQQFPDLHSELNLSSLELGDSALYFCASSVDRTTNTIYFGEGSWLTVV.

To note about this clone: Mismatch with germline at one junction end may stem from a read error. The chain is built from TRBV7-8 and TRBJ1-4, with 8 bases matching TRBD1. The V gene's germline CDR1 is SGHVS and CDR2 FQNEAQ. This CDR3 contains 15 residues. CDR3 DNA: TGTGCCAGCGGCTTTTTCGGACAGGGAGGGGAAAAACTGTTTTTT. Protein sequence: CASGFFGQGGEKLFF.

V and J are TRBV2 and TRBJ2-7; 7 nucleotides agree with TRBD1. CDR1 and CDR2 from the germline V gene are SNHLY and FYNNEI. The CDR3 is 16 residues long. Trimming took 6 bases from V and 5 from J; bases not matched to a gene: 16. CDR3 protein: CASSDAGGSYSDEQYF. Here the CDR3 DNA reads TGTGCCAGCAGCGACGCAGGGGGAAGTTATAGTGACGAGCAGTACTTC.

The chain links TRBV5-4 to TRBJ1-1; no reliable D call. CDR1 is SGHNT, CDR2 YYREEE, per germline (reference sequence). Deletions cut 2 bases from V and 7 bases from J, with 15 bases between. CDR3 length equals 14 residues. CDR3 in DNA: TGTGCCAGCAGCTTAAGAGGCAGCCCTATTGAAGCTTTCTTT. As protein: CASSLRGSPIEAFF.